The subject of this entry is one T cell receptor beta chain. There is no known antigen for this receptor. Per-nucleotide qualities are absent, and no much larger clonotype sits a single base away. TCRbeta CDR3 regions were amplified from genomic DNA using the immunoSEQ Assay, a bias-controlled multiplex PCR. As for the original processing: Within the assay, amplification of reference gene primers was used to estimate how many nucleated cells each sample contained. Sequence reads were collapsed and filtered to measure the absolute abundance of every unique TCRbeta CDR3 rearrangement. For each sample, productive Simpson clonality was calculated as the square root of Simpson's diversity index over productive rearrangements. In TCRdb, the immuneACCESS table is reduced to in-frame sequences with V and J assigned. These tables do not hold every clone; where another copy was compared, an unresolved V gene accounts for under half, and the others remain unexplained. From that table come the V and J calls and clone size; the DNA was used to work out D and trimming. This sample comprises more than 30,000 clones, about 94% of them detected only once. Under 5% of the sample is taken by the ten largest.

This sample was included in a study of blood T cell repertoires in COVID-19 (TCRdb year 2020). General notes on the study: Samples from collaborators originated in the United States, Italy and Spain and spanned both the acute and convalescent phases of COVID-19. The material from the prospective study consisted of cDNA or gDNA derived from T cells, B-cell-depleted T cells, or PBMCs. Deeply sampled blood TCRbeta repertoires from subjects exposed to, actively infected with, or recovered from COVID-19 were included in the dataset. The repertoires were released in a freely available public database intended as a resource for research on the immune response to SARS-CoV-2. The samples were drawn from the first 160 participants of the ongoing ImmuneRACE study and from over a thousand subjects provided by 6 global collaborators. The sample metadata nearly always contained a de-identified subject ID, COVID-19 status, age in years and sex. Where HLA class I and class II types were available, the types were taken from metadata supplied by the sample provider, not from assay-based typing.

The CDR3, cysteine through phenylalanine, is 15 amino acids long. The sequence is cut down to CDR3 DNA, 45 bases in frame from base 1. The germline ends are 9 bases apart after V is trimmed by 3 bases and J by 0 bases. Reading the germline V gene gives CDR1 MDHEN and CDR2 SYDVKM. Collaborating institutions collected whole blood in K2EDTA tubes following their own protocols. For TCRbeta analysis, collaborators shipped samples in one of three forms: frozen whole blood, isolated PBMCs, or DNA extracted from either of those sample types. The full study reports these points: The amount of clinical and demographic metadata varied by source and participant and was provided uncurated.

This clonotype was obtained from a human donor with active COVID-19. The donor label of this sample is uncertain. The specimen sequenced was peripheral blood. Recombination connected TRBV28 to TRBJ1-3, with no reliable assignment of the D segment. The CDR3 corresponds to CASSFGRISGNTIYF. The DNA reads TGTGCCAGCAGTTTCGGGAGGATCTCTGGAAACACCATATATTTT.